This TCR beta chain was sequenced during a study of blood T cell repertoires in COVID-19 (dated by TCRdb to 2020 to 2021). About the investigation overall: Collaborator samples came from the United States, Italy and Spain and covered acute and convalescent phases of COVID-19. The material from the prospective study consisted of cDNA or gDNA derived from T cells, B-cell-depleted T cells, or PBMCs. Where available, HLA class I and class II types were obtained from metadata supplied by the sample provider rather than from assay-based typing. The dataset comprised deeply sampled blood TCRbeta repertoires from subjects exposed to, actively infected with, or recovered from COVID-19. Sample metadata almost always included a de-identified subject ID, COVID-19 status, age in years and sex. Samples were obtained from the ongoing ImmuneRACE study (first 160 participants) and from about 1,300 subjects provided by 6 global collaborators. The repertoires were released in a freely available public database meant as a resource for research on the immune response to SARS-CoV-2. Beyond this particular receptor, the publication reports: The quantity of clinical and demographic metadata differed by source and by participant and was supplied without curation.

TCRbeta CDR3 regions were amplified from genomic DNA by means of the immunoSEQ Assay, a bias-controlled multiplex PCR. In the authors' own workflow: Nucleated cell counts per sample were estimated from amplification of reference gene primers within the assay. To quantify the absolute abundance of each unique TCRbeta CDR3 rearrangement, sequence reads were collapsed and filtered. For each sample, productive Simpson clonality was calculated as the square root of Simpson's diversity index over productive rearrangements. TCRdb carries this immuneACCESS record with in-frame sequences only. Its versions omit some clonotypes, under half of them owing to an unresolved V gene in the studies checked, with the rest unexplained. The V and J calls and clone size are taken from that table; D and trimming were inferred from the DNA. Counted in this sample were around 69,000 clones; about 82% of them appeared once. Clones ranked in the top ten supply under 2% of the sample.

The collaborating institutions used their own protocols to collect whole blood in K2EDTA tubes. For TCRbeta analysis, collaborator samples were shipped as frozen whole blood, as isolated PBMCs, or as DNA extracted from either sample type. The CDR3 runs 17 amino acids, cysteine and phenylalanine included. Left in the record is the CDR3 DNA by itself, 51 bases read in frame from the first base. CDR1 and CDR2 (MNHEY, SMNVEV) derive from the germline V gene (reference sequence). From V the trimming removes 8 bases and from J it removes 3 bases, while the gene matches leave 16 bases of the junction unaccounted for. This clone has only one observation. What antigen it recognizes has not been identified. The record has no base qualities; no much larger clone is one base away.

The rearrangement combines TRBV27 with TRBJ1-2; 9 nucleotides in the junction match TRBD1. Input material: peripheral blood. The TCR was taken from an older woman with acute or convalescent COVID-19. This receptor has the CDR3 CASPRVGQGYYDYGYTF. Here is the DNA: TGTGCCAGCCCAAGAGTGGGACAGGGCTATTATGACTATGGCTACACCTTC.